This TCR beta chain was obtained from a study of blood T cell repertoires in COVID-19. In the study overall: From the United States, Italy and Spain came samples of acute and convalescent COVID-19.

The authors' processing: Amplified reference gene primers provided the basis for estimating nucleated cell counts. Generated by immunoSEQ multiplex PCR, the TCRdb table keeps only in-frame clones and is missing some. V, J and clone size are those of that table, while D and trimming were read from the DNA. This sample has over 200,000 clones, with 88% found just once. Germline loops: CDR1 MNHEY, CDR2 SMNVEV (reference sequence). V lost 3 bases and J lost 4; bases outside the gene matches: 9. The CDR3 has 16 residues. Sequencing was done on a sample of peripheral blood. This chain joins TRBV27 and TRBJ1-2; 9 positions agree with TRBD1. This clonotype originated in a woman aged 55-70 years with acute or convalescent COVID-19. The CDR3 DNA follows: TGTGCCAGCAGTTTTTACAGGGGGCCGACCGTCTATGGCTACACCTTC. Protein: CASSFYRGPTVYGYTF.